The 25 T cell receptor beta chains reported below all come from one sample, sequenced in a study of T cell responses to AZD1222 COVID-19 vaccine. The data were produced by immunoSEQ multiplex PCR, yet TCRdb's version contains in-frame clones alone and is incomplete. The table has more than 95,000 clones, around 83% seen once. The sequences come from peripheral blood, collected 28 days after the second AZD1222 dose. Receptor source: an adult who received the AZD1222 COVID-19 vaccine.

This clone was counted a few times. CDR3 protein: CASSLLSAGLAAEKLFF. CDR3 bases: TGTGCCAGCAGTTTATTGTCGGCAGGGCTTGCGGCTGAAAAACTGTTTTTT. V usage is TRBV28 and J usage is TRBJ1-4; TRBD1 is a possible D gene (5 bases). V gave up 1 base and J gave up 7 bases, with 19 bases separating them. Germline lookup yields CDR1 MDHEN and CDR2 SYDVKM. The CDR3 extends over 17 amino acids.

The chain links TRBV18 to TRBJ1-2, with TRBD1 as a possible D gene (5 bases). Trimming removed 5 bases from V and 8 bases from J, with 15 bases in between. Germline V gene data show CDR1 as KGHSH and CDR2 as LQKENI. This CDR3 has 13 amino acids. DNA for the CDR3: TGTGCCAGCTCAGGGGGGGACCTCCTCGGCTACACCTTC. Translation gives CASSGGDLLGYTF.

V usage is TRBV5-6 and J usage is TRBJ1-6; D unclear. The CDR3 length is 17 residues. Trimming removed 1 base from V and 3 bases from J, with 14 bases in between. The germline CDR1 and CDR2 sequences are SGHDT and YYEEEE. The CDR3 DNA reads as TGTGCCAGCAGCTTGCGTGCGGTTTCCAGCTATAATTCACCCCTCCACTTT. It encodes CASSLRAVSSYNSPLHF.

V and J are TRBV5-3 and TRBJ1-5; D not certain. TRBV5-3 is an open reading frame whose function is uncertain. The CDR3 sequence is 16 residues long. V was clipped by 0 bases and J by 3 bases, with 13 bases between them. The CDR3 protein is CARSLVGTTPNQPQHF. The CDR3, as DNA: TGTGCCAGAAGCTTGGTAGGCACCACCCCCAATCAGCCCCAGCATTTT.

This clone was counted a single time. The V and J genes are TRBV5-1 and TRBJ2-2; no definite D call. The germline V and J ends were trimmed by 0 bases and 9 bases, with 12 bases remaining between them. The germline CDR1 and CDR2 sequences are SGHRS and YFSETQ. The CDR3 loop spans 14 amino acids. CDR3 loop: CASSLVRSHRELFF. In DNA form, the CDR3 reads TGCGCCAGCAGCTTGGTAAGGAGCCACCGGGAGCTGTTTTTT.

The V gene is TRBV7-2, the J gene TRBJ1-3; maybe TRBD1 (6 bases). The length of the CDR3 is 15 residues. Germline loops: CDR1 SGHTA, CDR2 FQGNSA. Trimming stripped 2 bases from V and 4 bases from J, with 12 bases between. The CDR3 DNA sequence: TGTGCCAGCAGCTTATTGGCAGGGGTCGGAAACACCATATATTTT. Its protein is CASSLLAGVGNTIYF.

The chain joins TRBV30 to TRBJ1-6; D perhaps matches TRBD1 (5 bases). In germline, CDR1 is GTSNPN, CDR2 SVGIG (reference sequence). Trimming took 1 base from V and 14 from J, leaving 24 bases between them. This CDR3 is 16 amino acids long. CDR3 in amino acids: CAWSDGDALSLKALHF. Written as DNA, the CDR3 is TGTGCCTGGAGTGACGGGGACGCCCTATCCCTTAAGGCCCTCCACTTT.

This chain uses TRBV5-1 with TRBJ2-5, with a tentative D call TRBD1 (6 bases). Per the germline V gene, CDR1 is SGHRS and CDR2 is YFSETQ. The CDR3 is 15 residues long. The V end lost 5 bases, the J end lost 5 bases, and 19 bases lay between the germline ends. DNA for the CDR3: TGCGCCAGCAGTTTAAATCCGGGACAAGGGGAGACCCAGTACTTC. Its translation: CASSLNPGQGETQYF. Based on the CDR3 plus reference TRBV5-1 and TRBJ2-5, the full variable domain is KAGVTQTPRYLIKTRGQQVTLSCSPISGHRSVSWYQQTPGQGLQFLFEYFSETQRNKGNFPGRFSGRQFSNSRSEMNVSTLELGDSALYLCASSLNPGQGETQYFGPGTRLLVL.

This clone is a singleton in its sample. This chain connects TRBV27 to TRBJ1-5; 8 bases line up with TRBD1. CDR3 length: 16 amino acids. The germline CDR1 and CDR2 sequences are MNHEY and SMNVEV (reference sequence). V lost 6 bases, J lost 4 bases, and 11 bases stayed unmatched. CDR3 sequence (DNA): TGTGCCAGCAGGGACAGGGTTTCCGTGGTAAATCAGCCCCAGCATTTT. This gives the protein CASRDRVSVVNQPQHF.

The V and J genes are TRBV6-2 or TRBV6-3 and TRBJ2-7; D remains ambiguous. The length of the CDR3 is 16 residues. Trimming took off 4 bases at V and 1 base at J, with 17 bases between the two ends. CDR1 is MNHEY and CDR2 is SVGEGT in the germline V gene. DNA for the CDR3: TGTGCCAGCAGTTCCTCTCCGACGGGCCTTTCCTACGAGCAGTACTTC. Its protein is CASSSSPTGLSYEQYF.

This chain connects TRBV6-5 to TRBJ1-5; 8 bases line up with TRBD1. V dropped 7 bases and J dropped 4; count of bases not matched to a gene: 6. Germline CDR1 and CDR2: MNHEY and SVGAGI. This CDR3 comprises 14 residues. The CDR3 bases are TGTGCCAGCACCCGAACAGGGGGTAATCAGCCCCAGCATTTT. Protein sequence: CASTRTGGNQPQHF.

The V and J genes are TRBV5-1 and TRBJ2-7; D may be TRBD1 (6 bases). This CDR3 spans 16 amino acids. V shed 0 bases and J shed 2 bases, with 15 bases lying between them. Germline V lookup: CDR1 SGHRS, CDR2 YFSETQ. CDR3 amino acids: CASSLEARGQAYEQYF. The CDR3 coding sequence is TGCGCCAGCAGCTTGGAGGCGAGGGGACAAGCCTACGAGCAGTACTTC.

The V and J genes are TRBV7-7 and TRBJ2-3, with D possibly called TRBD1 or TRBD2 (5 bases each). From germline, CDR1 is SSHAT and CDR2 FNYEAQ (reference sequence). The CDR3 is 14 residues long. The V and J ends lost 2 bases and 4 bases respectively, with 10 bases between them. The CDR3 loop reads CASSLIEGSDTQYF. The CDR3 DNA reads TGTGCCAGCAGCTTAATCGAGGGGTCAGATACGCAGTATTTT.

The chain carries TRBV24-1 and TRBJ2-5; D not resolved. Between the trimmed V and J ends, which lost 0 bases and 3 bases, there was a span of 13 bases. The length of the CDR3 is 16 residues. Germline V gene data show CDR1 as KGHDR and CDR2 as SFDVKD. CDR3 DNA: TGTGCCACCAGTGATTTGGCTTCGGACGGTAAAGAGACCCAGTACTTC. The encoded protein is CATSDLASDGKETQYF.

The chain recombines TRBV27 with TRBJ2-7; D call uncertain. The CDR3 runs 13 residues. In germline, CDR1 is MNHEY, CDR2 SMNVEV (reference sequence). Trimming removed 5 bases from V and 2 bases from J, with 10 bases in between. CDR3 in amino acids: CASSPPGPYEQYF. The CDR3 DNA sequence: TGTGCCAGCAGTCCCCCGGGCCCCTACGAGCAGTACTTC.

CDR3 loop: CAISESSSGETQYF. The CDR3 coding sequence is TGTGCCATCAGTGAGTCGTCTAGCGGAGAGACCCAGTACTTC. The chain is built from TRBV10-3 and TRBJ2-5; 7 bases fit TRBD2. Germline V CDR1 and CDR2: ENHRY, SYGVKD. The ends lost 0 bases at V and 4 bases at J; junction bases unmatched: 2. CDR3 size: 14 residues.

The chain links TRBV3-1 (or the pseudogene TRBV3-2) to TRBJ1-3, with D possibly being TRBD1 (5 bases). With 3 bases removed from V and 7 bases from J, the gap between germline ends came to 13 bases. The CDR3 extends over 14 amino acids. The germline V gene has CDR1 LGHDT and CDR2 YNNKEL (reference sequence). CDR3 sequence: CASSHRPGGNTIYF. As DNA, the CDR3 is TGTGCCAGCAGCCACCGCCCCGGGGGGAACACCATATATTTT.

The chain is built from TRBV28 and TRBJ2-1; 10 nucleotides match TRBD1. Germline V gives CDR1 MDHEN, CDR2 SYDVKM. Trimming at V came to 5 bases and at J to 5 bases, leaving 12 bases not matched to a gene. The CDR3 runs to 17 residues. CDR3 bases: TGTGCCAGCAGTCTCCCTCCCGACAGGGGGCGAAACAATGAGCAGTTCTTC. Translation: CASSLPPDRGRNNEQFF.

This clone has only a few counts. The chain couples TRBV28 to TRBJ1-2; 7 positions match TRBD1. Germline assignment: CDR1 MDHEN and CDR2 SYDVKM. Trimming cost V 5 bases and J 7 bases; bases outside gene matches: 7. CDR3 size: 13 residues. The CDR3 is CASSMRQGSGYTF. The CDR3 region has the DNA TGTGCCAGCAGTATGCGACAGGGCAGTGGCTACACCTTC.

V usage is TRBV19 and J usage is TRBJ1-5; 8 bases fit TRBD1. The CDR3 extends over 15 amino acids. The V gene end was trimmed by 4 bases and the J gene end by 7 bases; junction bases not matched to a gene: 9. CDR1 and CDR2 from the germline V gene are LNHDA and SQIVND (reference sequence). The CDR3: CASSTRTGRPQPQHF. CDR3 sequence (DNA): TGTGCCAGTAGTACCCGGACAGGGAGGCCCCAGCCCCAGCATTTT. The variable domain in full, with the rest retrieved from reference TRBV19 and TRBJ1-5, is DGGITQSPKYLFRKEGQNVTLSCEQNLNHDAMYWYRQDPGQGLRLIYYSQIVNDFQKGDIAEGYSVSREKKESFPLTVTSAQKNPTAFYLCASSTRTGRPQPQHFGDGTRLSIL.

This chain joins TRBV30 and TRBJ1-6; D unresolved. Germline loops: CDR1 GTSNPN, CDR2 SVGIG (reference sequence). V was pared by 3 bases and J by 1 base, with 16 bases between. The CDR3 is 17 amino acids. This CDR3 reads CAWRSLGFGSYNSPLHF. The CDR3, as DNA: TGTGCCTGGAGGTCCCTCGGGTTCGGGTCCTATAATTCACCCCTCCACTTT. Full variable domain (rest looked up from reference TRBV30 and TRBJ1-6): SQTIHQWPATLVQPVGSPLSLECTVEGTSNPNLYWYRQAAGRGLQLLFYSVGIGQISSEVPQNLSASRPQDRQFILSSKKLLLSDSGFYLCAWRSLGFGSYNSPLHFGNGTRLTVT.

The chain has TRBV29-1 and TRBJ1-1, with 7 bases that match TRBD1. Germline CDR1 and CDR2: SQVTM and ANQGSEA. This CDR3 spans 14 amino acids. The J segment lost 2 bases and the V segment lost 7 bases, leaving 10 bases of the junction unmatched. The CDR3 DNA sequence: TGCAGCGGCGGGGCGACAGGGATTAACACTGAAGCTTTCTTT. The encoded protein is CSGGATGINTEAFF.

This chain links TRBV6-5 with TRBJ1-1; 8 positions match TRBD1. Looked up from germline, CDR1 is MNHEY and CDR2 is SVGAGI. The CDR3 consists of 13 residues. V was clipped by 6 bases and J by 4 bases; unmatched bases: 4. CDR3: CASRDTGGTEAFF. The DNA of the CDR3 is TGTGCCAGCAGAGATACAGGGGGCACTGAAGCTTTCTTT.

By frequency in the sample, this clone is medium-sized (0.01 to 0.1%). The chain is built from TRBV12-3 or TRBV12-4 and TRBJ1-5, with no clear D. V shed 3 bases and J shed 4 bases, with 4 bases lying between them. The CDR3 has 12 residues. CDR3 in amino acids: CASSFTNQPQHF. CDR3 coding DNA: TGTGCCAGCAGTTTCACAAATCAGCCCCAGCATTTT.

The CDR3 loop reads CASSEFGTGTGELFF. CDR3 nucleotide sequence: TGTGCCAGCAGTGAGTTTGGAACTGGGACCGGGGAGCTGTTTTTT. The chain employs TRBV2 and TRBJ2-2; D is unclear. The length of the CDR3 is 15 residues. Germline CDR1 reads SNHLY; CDR2 reads FYNNEI. The V end was cut by 3 bases, the J end by 5 bases, with 13 bases between.